This TCR beta chain originates from a study of T cell responses to AZD1222 COVID-19 vaccine. Trimming took 3 bases from V and 4 from J; bases not matched to a gene: 4. The CDR3 spans 15 residues. Germline CDR1 is MNHEY and CDR2 is SMNVEV (reference sequence). TCRdb keeps only in-frame clones here, not all; method: immunoSEQ multiplex PCR. In the table there are roughly 87,000 clones, about 88% of which are singletons. Specimen: peripheral blood, collected 28 days after the second AZD1222 dose. This receptor was taken from an adult who received the AZD1222 COVID-19 vaccine. This chain links TRBV27 with TRBJ2-2, with 8 bases identical to TRBD2. CDR3 sequence (DNA): TGTGCCAGCAGTTTTGGGCGGGGGGTCACCGGGGAGCTGTTTTTT. This codes for CASSFGRGVTGELFF.